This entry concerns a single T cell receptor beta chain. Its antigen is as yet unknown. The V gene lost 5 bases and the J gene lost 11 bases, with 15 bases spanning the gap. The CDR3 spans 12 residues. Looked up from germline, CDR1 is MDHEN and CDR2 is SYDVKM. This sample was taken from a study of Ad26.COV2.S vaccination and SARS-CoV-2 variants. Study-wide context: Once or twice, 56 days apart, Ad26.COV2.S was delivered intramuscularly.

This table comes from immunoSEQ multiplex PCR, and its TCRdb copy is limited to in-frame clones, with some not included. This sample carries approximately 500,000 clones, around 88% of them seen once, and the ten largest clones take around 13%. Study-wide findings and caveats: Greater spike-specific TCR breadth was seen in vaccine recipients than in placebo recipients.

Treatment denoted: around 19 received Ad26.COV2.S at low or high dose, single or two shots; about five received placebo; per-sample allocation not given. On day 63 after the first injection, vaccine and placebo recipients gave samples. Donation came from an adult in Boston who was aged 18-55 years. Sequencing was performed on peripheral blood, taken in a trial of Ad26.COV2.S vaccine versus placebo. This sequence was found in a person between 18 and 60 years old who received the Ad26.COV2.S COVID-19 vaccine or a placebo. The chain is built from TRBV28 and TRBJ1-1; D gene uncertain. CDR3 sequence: CASSLTFHEAFF. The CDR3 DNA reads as TGTGCCAGCAGTCTCACCTTCCATGAGGCTTTCTTT.